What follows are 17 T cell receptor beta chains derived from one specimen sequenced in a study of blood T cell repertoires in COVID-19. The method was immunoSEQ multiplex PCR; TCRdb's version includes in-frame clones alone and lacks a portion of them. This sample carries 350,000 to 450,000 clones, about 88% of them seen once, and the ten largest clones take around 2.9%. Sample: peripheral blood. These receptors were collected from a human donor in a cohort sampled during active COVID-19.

The DNA for the CDR3 is TGTGCCATCAGGACAGGGGGAAGGGCTGGAAACACCATATATTTT. This codes for CAIRTGGRAGNTIYF. The chain couples TRBV10-3 to TRBJ1-3, with 9 bases that match TRBD1. V lost 6 bases and J lost 2; bases outside the gene matches: 5. The germline gives CDR1 ENHRY, CDR2 SYGVKD. There are 15 residues in the CDR3.

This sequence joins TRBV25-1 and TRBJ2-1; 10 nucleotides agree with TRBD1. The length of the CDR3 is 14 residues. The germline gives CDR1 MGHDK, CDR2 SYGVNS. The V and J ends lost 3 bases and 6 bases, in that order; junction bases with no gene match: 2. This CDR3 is CASSDWTGGNEQFF. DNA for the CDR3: TGTGCCAGCAGTGACTGGACAGGGGGCAATGAGCAGTTCTTC.

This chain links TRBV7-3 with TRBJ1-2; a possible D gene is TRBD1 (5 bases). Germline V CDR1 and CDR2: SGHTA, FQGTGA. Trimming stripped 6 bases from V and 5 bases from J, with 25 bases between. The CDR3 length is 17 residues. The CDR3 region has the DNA TGTGCCAGCAGGATAGGGGCCCCCAGGCAGTCTTCTTATGGCTACACCTTC. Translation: CASRIGAPRQSSYGYTF.

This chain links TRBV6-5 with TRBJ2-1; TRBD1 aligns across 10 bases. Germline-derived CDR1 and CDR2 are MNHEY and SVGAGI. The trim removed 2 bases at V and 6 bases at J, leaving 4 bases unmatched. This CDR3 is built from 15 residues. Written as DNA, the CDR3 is TGTGCCAGCAGTTACCTAGACAGGGGGCTCAATGAGCAGTTCTTC. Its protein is CASSYLDRGLNEQFF.

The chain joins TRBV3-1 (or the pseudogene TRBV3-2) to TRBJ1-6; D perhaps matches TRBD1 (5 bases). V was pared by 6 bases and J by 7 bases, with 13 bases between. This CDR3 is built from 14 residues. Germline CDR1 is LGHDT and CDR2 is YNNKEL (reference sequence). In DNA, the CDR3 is TGTGCCAGCAGTTTTGGGGGGGAAAATTCACCCCTCCACTTT. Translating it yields CASSFGGENSPLHF.

CDR3 nucleotides: TGTGCCATCAGTCACCAACTTATAAGACAGGGAAGCTCTGGGGCCAACGTCCTGACTTTC. It codes for CAISHQLIRQGSSGANVLTF. J is TRBJ2-6 and V is TRBV10-3, with 7 positions matching TRBD1. V trimming: 5 bases; J trimming: 0 bases; junction bases outside the gene matches: 16. This CDR3 has 20 amino acids. Germline V CDR1 and CDR2: ENHRY, SYGVKD.

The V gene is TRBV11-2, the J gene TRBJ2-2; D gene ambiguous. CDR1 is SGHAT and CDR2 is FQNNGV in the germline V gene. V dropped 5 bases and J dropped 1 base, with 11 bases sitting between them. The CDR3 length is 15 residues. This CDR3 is CASSPFFGNTGELFF. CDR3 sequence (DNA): TGTGCCAGCAGCCCCTTTTTCGGGAACACCGGGGAGCTGTTTTTT.

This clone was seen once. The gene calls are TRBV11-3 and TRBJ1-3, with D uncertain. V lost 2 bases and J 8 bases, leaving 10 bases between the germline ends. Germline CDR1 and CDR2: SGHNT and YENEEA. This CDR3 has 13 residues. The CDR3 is CASSLRHRDTIYF. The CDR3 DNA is TGTGCCAGCAGCTTACGGCATCGGGACACCATATATTTT.

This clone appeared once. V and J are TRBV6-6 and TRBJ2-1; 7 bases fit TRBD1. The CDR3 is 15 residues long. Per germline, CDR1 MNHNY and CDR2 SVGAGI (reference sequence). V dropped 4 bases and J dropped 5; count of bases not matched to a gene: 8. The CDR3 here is CASSSSGTADNEQFF. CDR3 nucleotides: TGTGCCAGCAGTTCATCAGGGACAGCAGACAATGAGCAGTTCTTC.

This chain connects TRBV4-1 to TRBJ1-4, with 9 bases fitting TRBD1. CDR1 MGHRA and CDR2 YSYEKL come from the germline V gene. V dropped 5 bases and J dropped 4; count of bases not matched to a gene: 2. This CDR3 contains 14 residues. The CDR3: CASSRTGVNEKLFF. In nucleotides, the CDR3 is TGCGCCAGCAGCAGGACAGGGGTTAATGAAAAACTGTTTTTT.

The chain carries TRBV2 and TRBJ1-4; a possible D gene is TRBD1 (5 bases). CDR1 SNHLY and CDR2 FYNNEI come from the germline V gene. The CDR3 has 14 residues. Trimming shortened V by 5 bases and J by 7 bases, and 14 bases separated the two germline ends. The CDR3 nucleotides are TGTGCCAGCAGTTCAGGGAGGTTCGCTGAAAAACTGTTTTTT. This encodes CASSSGRFAEKLFF.

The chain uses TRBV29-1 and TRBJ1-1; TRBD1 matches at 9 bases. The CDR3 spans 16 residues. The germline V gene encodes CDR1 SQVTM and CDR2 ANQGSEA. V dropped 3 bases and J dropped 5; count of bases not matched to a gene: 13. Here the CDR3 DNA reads TGCAGCGTTGATGACAGGGGGTTGACCCTAAGAACTGAAGCTTTCTTT. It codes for CSVDDRGLTLRTEAFF.

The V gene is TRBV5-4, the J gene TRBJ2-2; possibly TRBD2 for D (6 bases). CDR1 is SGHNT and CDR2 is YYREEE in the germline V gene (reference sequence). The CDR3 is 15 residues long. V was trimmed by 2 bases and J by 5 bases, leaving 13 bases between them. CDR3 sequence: CASSFEVGRTGELFF. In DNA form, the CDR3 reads TGTGCCAGCAGCTTCGAGGTGGGGAGGACCGGGGAGCTGTTTTTT.

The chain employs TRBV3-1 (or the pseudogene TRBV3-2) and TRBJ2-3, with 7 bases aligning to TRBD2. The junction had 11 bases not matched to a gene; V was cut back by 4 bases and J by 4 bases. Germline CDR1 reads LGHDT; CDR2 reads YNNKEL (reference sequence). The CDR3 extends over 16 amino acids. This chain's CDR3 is CASSRVGTTSADTQYF. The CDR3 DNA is TGTGCCAGCAGCCGAGTAGGGACTACCTCCGCAGATACGCAGTATTTT.

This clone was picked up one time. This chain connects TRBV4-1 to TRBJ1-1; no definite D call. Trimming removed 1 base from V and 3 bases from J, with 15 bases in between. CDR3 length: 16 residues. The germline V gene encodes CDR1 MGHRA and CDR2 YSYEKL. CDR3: CASSQGYGGFDTEAFF. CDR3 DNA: TGCGCCAGCAGCCAAGGATATGGAGGGTTTGACACTGAAGCTTTCTTT.

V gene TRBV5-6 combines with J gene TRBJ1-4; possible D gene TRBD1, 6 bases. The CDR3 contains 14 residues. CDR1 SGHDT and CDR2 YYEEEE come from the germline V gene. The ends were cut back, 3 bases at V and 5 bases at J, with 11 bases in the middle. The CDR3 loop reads CASSSTGLNEKLFF. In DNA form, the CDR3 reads TGTGCCAGCAGCTCAACAGGGCTCAATGAAAAACTGTTTTTT.

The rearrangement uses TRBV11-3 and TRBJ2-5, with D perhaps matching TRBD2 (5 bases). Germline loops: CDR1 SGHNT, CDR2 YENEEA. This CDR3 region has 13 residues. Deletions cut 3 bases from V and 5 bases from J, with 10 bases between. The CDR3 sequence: CASSFSEAETQYF. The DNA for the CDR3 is TGTGCCAGCAGCTTCTCGGAGGCGGAGACCCAGTACTTC.